This is a list of T cell receptor beta chains from one sample in a study of T cells in Graves' hyperthyroidism and ophthalmopathy. TCRdb fed the multiplex PCR reads into MiXCR, producing one record per CDR3 protein. The table includes about 250,000 distinct CDR3 sequences, more than 20% detected once. The specimen sequenced was blood. The receptors were sampled from a woman aged 40 to 55 with Graves' ophthalmopathy. The CDR3 runs from the conserved cysteine through the conserved F or W. A D gene is named only where the DNA matches it firmly. For some rows the clone size is stated as once, few or many, or as a class when expanded; others skip it.

CASSQEQGFLHTEAFF TGCGCCAGCAGCCAAGAACAGGGGTTTTTGCACACTGAAGCTTTCTTT TRBV4-1 TRBD1 16 few TRBJ1-1
CASSQDLGWLAGTYEQYF TGTGCCAGCAGCCAAGATCTAGGTTGGCTAGCGGGAACCTACGAGCAGTACTTC TRBV3-1 TRBD2 18 many TRBJ2-7
CASSDLQETQYF TGTGCCAGCAGTGACCTACAAGAGACCCAGTACTTC TRBV6-1 - 12 many TRBJ2-5
CAILTDAYEQYF TGTGCCATCCTGACAGACGCCTACGAGCAGTACTTC TRBV10-3 - 12 - TRBJ2-7
CAGSAGLYEQYF TGTGCCGGCAGTGCTGGGTTATACGAGCAGTACTTC TRBV6-1 - 12 - TRBJ2-7
CASSYAGSYEQYF TGTGCCAGCAGTTACGCCGGCTCCTACGAGCAGTACTTC TRBV6-5 - 13 many TRBJ2-7
CASRVGTGVTGANVLTF TGTGCCAGCAGAGTCGGCACAGGCGTAACTGGGGCCAACGTCCTGACTTTC TRBV28 - 17 many TRBJ2-6
CASSEAIGSYTF TGTGCCAGCAGTGAAGCGATAGGGAGCTACACCTTC TRBV6-1 - 12 - TRBJ1-2
CASSRTTANTEAFF TGCGCCAGCAGCCGCACTACAGCGAACACTGAAGCTTTCTTT TRBV4-1 - 14 - TRBJ1-1
CASSRGSDDQQYF TGTGCCAGCAGCAGGGGATCCGACGACCAGCAGTACTTC TRBV6-1 - 13 - TRBJ2-7
CASSLSLDAFF TGTGCCAGCAGCTTGTCACTGGACGCTTTCTTT TRBV5-5 - 11 many TRBJ1-1
CASSPHGGLTEAFF TGTGCCAGCAGCCCTCATGGGGGCCTCACTGAAGCTTTCTTT TRBV3-1 - 14 many TRBJ1-1
CSGTVETQYF TGCAGTGGAACAGTCGAGACCCAGTACTTC TRBV29-1 - 10 many TRBJ2-5
CASRLTGFGELFF TGTGCCAGCAGACTTACAGGGTTCGGGGAGCTGTTTTTT TRBV6-2/TRBV6-3 - 13 many TRBJ2-2
CSVLDRDRGPYEQYF TGCAGCGTTTTAGATCGGGACAGGGGGCCCTACGAGCAGTACTTC TRBV29-1 TRBD1 15 - TRBJ2-7
CASSLTSYYEQYF TGTGCCAGCAGCCTGACGTCCTACTACGAGCAGTACTTC TRBV14 - 13 many TRBJ2-7
CSAHFGGAWEQYF TGCAGCGCTCACTTTGGGGGGGCCTGGGAGCAGTACTTC TRBV29-1 - 13 many TRBJ2-7
CAISDLGAPNQPQHF TGTGCCATCAGTGATTTGGGGGCCCCCAATCAGCCCCAGCATTTT TRBV10-3 - 15 many TRBJ1-5
CASSEYDRRYSNQPQHF TGTGCCAGCAGTGAATACGACAGAAGGTATAGCAATCAGCCCCAGCATTTT TRBV6-1 - 17 many TRBJ1-5
CASSSWEGQVVYGYTF TGTGCCAGCAGTTCTTGGGAGGGACAGGTGGTCTATGGCTACACCTTC TRBV12-3/TRBV12-4 TRBD1 16 - TRBJ1-2